The 18 T cell receptor beta chains reported below all come from one sample, sequenced in a study of blood T cell repertoires in COVID-19. Clones were sequenced by immunoSEQ multiplex PCR, and TCRdb holds only the in-frame ones, with some missing. The sample lists 300,000 or so clones, roughly 91% occurring once. The sample was PBMCs or T cells enriched from blood (not recorded which). These receptors originate from a woman in her forties or fifties who had been exposed to COVID-19.

The CDR3 bases are TGTGCCAGCAGCTTAGGGCGGGGGGTTACAGATACGCAGTATTTT. This gives the protein CASSLGRGVTDTQYF. The V gene is TRBV11-2, the J gene TRBJ2-3; 8 bases are shared with TRBD2. V lost 1 base to trimming and J lost 3 bases; unmatched junction nucleotides: 3. The CDR3 has 15 residues. The V gene's germline CDR1 is SGHAT and CDR2 FQNNGV.

This clone has just one count. The genes are TRBV3-1 (or the pseudogene TRBV3-2) and TRBJ2-3, with 8 bases lining up with TRBD2. CDR1 and CDR2 (germline): LGHDT, YNNKEL (reference sequence). This CDR3 contains 16 residues. The V and J ends lost 4 bases and 2 bases, in that order; junction bases with no gene match: 8. The CDR3 region is CASSLSLAAFTDTQYF. The CDR3 coding sequence is TGTGCCAGCAGCCTGTCACTAGCGGCTTTCACAGATACGCAGTATTTT.

V usage is TRBV30 and J usage is TRBJ1-4; D may be TRBD1 (5 bases). This CDR3 has 14 amino acids. Germline V gene lookup returns CDR1 GTSNPN and CDR2 SVGIG (reference sequence). V dropped 1 base and J dropped 7 bases, with 13 bases sitting between them. CDR3 in DNA: TGTGCCTGGAGTGGTCAGGGTACGGGTGAAAAACTGTTTTTT. Amino acid sequence: CAWSGQGTGEKLFF.

The chain uses TRBV19 and TRBJ2-1, with D perhaps matching TRBD1 (6 bases). CDR3 size: 14 residues. Germline V gives CDR1 LNHDA, CDR2 SQIVND (reference sequence). Trimming took 4 bases from V and 11 from J, leaving 18 bases between them. Here the CDR3 DNA reads TGTGCCAGTAGTACCCCAGCCGGGACAAATAAGCAGTTCTTC. This sequence encodes CASSTPAGTNKQFF.

The V gene is TRBV6-1, the J gene TRBJ2-2, with a weak D call TRBD1 (6 bases). V lost 3 bases to trimming and J lost 4 bases, with 15 bases between them. The CDR3 spans 16 residues. CDR1 and CDR2 (germline): MNHNS, SASEGT. The CDR3 DNA follows: TGTGCCAGCAGTGAGCCTACAGGGTGGTCCACCGGGGAGCTGTTTTTT. As protein: CASSEPTGWSTGELFF.

The chain employs TRBV19 and TRBJ1-6; 7 bases agree with TRBD1. The CDR3 has 15 amino acids. The V and J ends lost 4 bases and 5 bases, in that order; junction bases with no gene match: 5. Germline CDR1 reads LNHDA; CDR2 reads SQIVND (reference sequence). The CDR3 DNA follows: TGTGCCAGTAGTACAATGGGGACAGATAATTCACCCCTCCACTTT. Encoded protein: CASSTMGTDNSPLHF. Together with reference TRBV19 and TRBJ1-6, the CDR3 gives the full variable domain: DGGITQSPKYLFRKEGQNVTLSCEQNLNHDAMYWYRQDPGQGLRLIYYSQIVNDFQKGDIAEGYSVSREKKESFPLTVTSAQKNPTAFYLCASSTMGTDNSPLHFGNGTRLTVT.

The chain employs TRBV5-5 and TRBJ2-7, with 11 bases lining up with TRBD2. Germline V gene sequence: CDR1 SGHKS, CDR2 YYEKEE (reference sequence). V shed 2 bases and J 0 bases; nucleotides not matched to a gene: 1. This CDR3 spans 15 amino acids. The CDR3 loop reads CASSLLAGASYEQYF. DNA of the CDR3: TGTGCCAGCAGCTTACTAGCGGGGGCCTCCTACGAGCAGTACTTC.

J is TRBJ1-1 and V is TRBV28, with 8 nucleotides matching TRBD1. Unmatched junction bases numbered 6, after V lost 5 bases and J lost 4 bases. CDR3 size: 14 residues. The germline gives CDR1 MDHEN, CDR2 SYDVKM. The CDR3 sequence is CASSRGQVVTEAFF. The CDR3 coding sequence is TGTGCCAGCAGTAGGGGACAGGTGGTCACTGAAGCTTTCTTT.

The rearrangement links TRBV5-5 to TRBJ2-7; D unclear. The CDR3 is 14 residues long. Germline CDR1 and CDR2: SGHKS and YYEKEE (reference sequence). The germline V and J ends were trimmed by 4 bases and 3 bases, with 14 bases remaining between them. The chain's CDR3 is CASSPQTSFYEQYF. The CDR3 DNA follows: TGTGCCAGCAGCCCCCAGACTTCCTTCTACGAGCAGTACTTC.

V and J are TRBV9 and TRBJ1-1; 8 positions match TRBD1. Trimming at V came to 3 bases and at J to 2 bases, leaving 3 bases not matched to a gene. This CDR3 is built from 14 residues. Germline CDR1 and CDR2: SGDLS and YYNGEE. CDR3 loop: CASSGTGGNTEAFF. CDR3 in DNA: TGTGCCAGCAGCGGTACAGGGGGAAACACTGAAGCTTTCTTT.

The chain is built from TRBV30 and TRBJ2-7; the D gene is possibly TRBD2 (5 bases). CDR1 and CDR2 (germline): GTSNPN, SVGIG (reference sequence). The CDR3 is made up of 14 amino acids. V was shortened by 0 bases and J by 3 bases, with 12 bases between the two germline ends. For the CDR3, the DNA is TGTGCCTGGAGTGTGGGTCTAGCAGGCTACGAGCAGTACTTC. Protein sequence: CAWSVGLAGYEQYF.

Only a few counts were recorded for this clone. This chain uses TRBV4-2 with TRBJ1-2; D possibly corresponds to TRBD1 (6 bases). Germline CDR1 reads LGHNA; CDR2 reads YNFKEQ. The CDR3 is 14 amino acids. V dropped 0 bases and J dropped 8 bases, with 13 bases sitting between them. The CDR3 DNA is TGTGCCAGCAGCCAAGATCAGGGGTTCGACGGCTACACCTTC. Protein: CASSQDQGFDGYTF.

The genes are TRBV10-2 and TRBJ1-3, with unresolved D. In germline, CDR1 is WSHSY, CDR2 SAAADI. This CDR3 spans 15 amino acids. V lost 10 bases and J 1 base, leaving 17 bases between the germline ends. The CDR3 nucleotides are TGCGCCACCTCACAGCGGCAAACTTCTGGAAACACCATATATTTT. This encodes CATSQRQTSGNTIYF.

The chain is built from TRBV14 and TRBJ2-2; TRBD1 aligns across 7 bases. Germline values: CDR1 SGHDN, CDR2 FVKESK. The CDR3 contains 16 residues. V gave up 0 bases and J gave up 2 bases; unmatched junction bases: 3. The CDR3 region is CASSQEGQRNTGELFF. The CDR3 DNA sequence: TGTGCCAGCAGCCAAGAGGGACAGAGAAACACCGGGGAGCTGTTTTTT.

This clone turned up a few times. This chain joins TRBV5-6 and TRBJ2-1; 10 nucleotides align to TRBD2. Germline values: CDR1 SGHDT, CDR2 YYEEEE. The trim removed 1 base at V and 3 bases at J, leaving 10 bases unmatched. The CDR3 consists of 18 residues. CDR3 residues: CASSLFYPAGGNYNEQFF. DNA of the CDR3: TGTGCCAGCAGCTTGTTTTATCCAGCGGGGGGGAACTACAATGAGCAGTTCTTC.

V gene TRBV30 combines with J gene TRBJ1-2; 9 bases line up with TRBD1. The CDR3 loop spans 13 amino acids. J gave up 6 bases and V 8 bases, and 10 bases lay outside the gene matches. Germline V gives CDR1 GTSNPN, CDR2 SVGIG (reference sequence). CDR3 loop: CALLSGTGNGYTF. The CDR3 DNA follows: TGTGCCCTCCTCTCCGGGACAGGGAATGGCTACACCTTC.

This chain uses TRBV5-1 with TRBJ1-2, with a weak D call TRBD1 (5 bases). CDR1 and CDR2 from the germline V gene are SGHRS and YFSETQ. Trimming stripped 1 base from V and 7 bases from J, with 14 bases between. CDR3 length: 14 amino acids. Written as DNA, the CDR3 is TGCGCCAGCAGCTTGTCGGGCCCTGGGGCTGGCTACACCTTC. Its translation: CASSLSGPGAGYTF.

The chain uses TRBV5-5 and TRBJ1-5, with 7 positions matching TRBD1. The CDR3 sequence is 16 residues long. CDR1 and CDR2 (germline): SGHKS, YYEKEE (reference sequence). The V and J ends lost 0 bases and 1 base, in that order; junction bases with no gene match: 4. CDR3 residues: CASSLVTTGSNQPQHF. CDR3 bases: TGTGCCAGCAGCTTGGTTACGACAGGGAGCAATCAGCCCCAGCATTTT.